The 19 T cell receptor beta chains reported below all come from one sample, sequenced in a study of cytomegalovirus exposure and HLA in healthy donors. The PCR employed 60 Vbeta primers together with 13 Jbeta primers. The protocol was immunoSEQ multiplex PCR, while the TCRdb copy is restricted to in-frame clones and leaves out a portion. In the table there are around 200,000 clones, about 83% of which are singletons. The source material was PBMCs. These receptors were collected from a woman aged 45-60 years in good health and CMV-seropositive.

This clone showed up just once. The genes are TRBV6-1 and TRBJ1-1; the match to TRBD1 covers 7 bases. The junction had 9 bases not matched to a gene; V was cut back by 8 bases and J by 3 bases. This CDR3 is built from 14 residues. CDR1 is MNHNS, CDR2 SASEGT, per germline. The CDR3 protein is CASLHRGMYTEAFF. As DNA, the CDR3 is TGTGCCAGCCTCCACAGGGGAATGTACACTGAAGCTTTCTTT.

The chain carries TRBV27 and TRBJ2-1; tentatively, D is TRBD2 (5 bases). The CDR3 has 14 residues. Germline V gives CDR1 MNHEY, CDR2 SMNVEV (reference sequence). V shed 6 bases and J shed 4 bases, with 13 bases lying between them. The CDR3, as DNA: TGTGCCAGCAGGGCCAGGACTTCGTACAATGAGCAGTTCTTC. Its translation is CASRARTSYNEQFF.

This clone was observed a single time. The genes are TRBV13 and TRBJ2-7; weak D call: TRBD1 (6 bases). This CDR3 spans 13 amino acids. Germline V CDR1 and CDR2: PRHDT, FYEKMQ (reference sequence). V shed 6 bases and J shed 9 bases, with 18 bases lying between them. The CDR3 region is CASRFGQLEGQYF. In DNA form, the CDR3 reads TGTGCCAGCAGATTCGGACAGCTAGAAGGGCAGTACTTC. The variable domain in full, with the rest retrieved from reference TRBV13 and TRBJ2-7, is AAGVIQSPRHLIKEKRETATLKCYPIPRHDTVYWYQQGPGQDPQFLISFYEKMQSDKGSIPDRFSAQQFSDYHSELNMSSLELGDSALYFCASRFGQLEGQYFGPGTRLTVT.

This chain links TRBV29-1 with TRBJ2-7; TRBD2 might be the D (6 bases). Trimming took 4 bases from V and 5 from J, leaving 15 bases between them. CDR1 and CDR2 from the germline V gene are SQVTM and ANQGSEA. The CDR3 extends over 13 amino acids. Here the CDR3 reads CSVAGVRGDEQYF. The CDR3 bases are TGCAGCGTTGCCGGGGTCCGCGGGGACGAGCAGTACTTC.

This clone is a singleton in its sample. The DNA for the CDR3 is TGTGCCAGCAGCTTAGCCAGGGGCCAAGAGACCCAGTACTTC. Amino acids: CASSLARGQETQYF. The V gene is TRBV7-9, the J gene TRBJ2-5; TRBD1 might be the D (6 bases). CDR1 and CDR2 (germline): SEHNR, FQNEAQ (reference sequence). V was pared by 0 bases and J by 1 base, with 6 bases between. CDR3 length equals 14 residues.

This chain uses TRBV18 with TRBJ1-5; no definite D call. The V and J ends lost 3 bases and 4 bases respectively, with 7 bases between them. This CDR3 comprises 13 residues. The germline V gene has CDR1 KGHSH and CDR2 LQKENI. The CDR3 DNA is TGTGCCAGCTCACCCGAAGCAAATCAGCCCCAGCATTTT. It translates to CASSPEANQPQHF.

The chain is built from TRBV9 and TRBJ2-3; 8 bases agree with TRBD1. From germline, CDR1 is SGDLS and CDR2 YYNGEE. J lost 1 base, V lost 0 bases, and 4 bases had no gene match. This CDR3 is built from 16 residues. CDR3 coding DNA: TGTGCCAGCAGCGTAGGGACAGGGTCTGGCACAGATACGCAGTATTTT. Protein product: CASSVGTGSGTDTQYF.

The chain is built from TRBV2 and TRBJ1-5; D is ambiguous. The CDR3 has 13 amino acids. Trimming left V 4 bases short and J 4 bases short, with 8 bases between. Germline CDR1 SNHLY, CDR2 FYNNEI. The CDR3 is CASSGQVNQPQHF. The DNA for the CDR3 is TGTGCCAGCAGTGGCCAGGTAAATCAGCCCCAGCATTTT.

V is TRBV6-5 and J is TRBJ2-7, with D unresolved. The CDR3 has 13 amino acids. The V gene's germline CDR1 is MNHEY and CDR2 SVGAGI. The ends were cut back, 5 bases at V and 3 bases at J, with 11 bases in the middle. CDR3 region: CASSPREFYEQYF. The CDR3 region has the DNA TGTGCCAGCAGTCCTAGAGAGTTCTACGAGCAGTACTTC.

Here the CDR3 DNA reads TGCGCCAGCAGCCAAGCCTCCGGTCAATCCTACGAGCAGTACTTC. Protein sequence: CASSQASGQSYEQYF. The chain employs TRBV4-1 and TRBJ2-5; D call uncertain. The better agreement between TRBJ2-7 and the DNA end casts doubt on the J call. This CDR3 region has 15 residues. Per germline, CDR1 MGHRA and CDR2 YSYEKL.

The V gene is TRBV7-9, the J gene TRBJ2-1; D is uncertain. CDR1 SEHNR and CDR2 FQNEAQ come from the germline V gene (reference sequence). The CDR3 has 11 residues. Deletions cut 6 bases from V and 5 bases from J, with 5 bases between. CDR3 DNA sequence: TGTGCCAGCAGTGAGAACAATGAGCAGTTCTTC. Translated, it gives CASSENNEQFF.

The sample holds one count of this clone. The chain uses TRBV6-1 and TRBJ1-2, with 10 bases lining up with TRBD1. The CDR3 totals 14 residues. Trimming at V came to 6 bases and at J to 4 bases, leaving 5 bases not matched to a gene. Germline lookup yields CDR1 MNHNS and CDR2 SASEGT. The CDR3 sequence: CASSPGQGIYGYTF. The CDR3 nucleotides are TGTGCCAGCAGCCCGGGACAGGGGATCTATGGCTACACCTTC.

This rearrangement joins TRBV27 to TRBJ1-5; possibly TRBD1 for D (6 bases). Germline lookup yields CDR1 MNHEY and CDR2 SMNVEV (reference sequence). The CDR3 spans 14 residues. V gave up 5 bases and J gave up 1 base, with 9 bases separating them. The CDR3 loop is CASSRGGSNQPQHF. DNA for the CDR3: TGTGCCAGCAGTAGGGGGGGGAGCAATCAGCCCCAGCATTTT.

This chain connects TRBV7-9 to TRBJ1-2, with a tentative D call TRBD1 (6 bases). The germline V and J ends were trimmed by 5 bases and 3 bases, with 16 bases remaining between them. Germline V gene lookup returns CDR1 SEHNR and CDR2 FQNEAQ (reference sequence). The CDR3 runs 15 residues. The CDR3 protein is CASSGRDTQDYGYTF. The CDR3 nucleotides are TGTGCCAGCAGCGGACGGGACACCCAAGACTATGGCTACACCTTC.

This chain links TRBV19 with TRBJ1-5, with TRBD1 as a possible D gene (5 bases). The V gene's germline CDR1 is LNHDA and CDR2 SQIVND (reference sequence). The CDR3 contains 14 residues. The V end was cut by 5 bases, the J end by 7 bases, with 15 bases between. The CDR3, as DNA: TGTGCCAGTAGTCTAGGCAGGGAGGGGCAGCCCCAGCATTTT. It encodes CASSLGREGQPQHF.

The sample holds one count of this clone. V gene TRBV7-2 combines with J gene TRBJ2-7; 10 bases are a match to TRBD1. The CDR3 runs to 15 residues. CDR1 is SGHTA and CDR2 is FQGNSA in the germline V gene. J gave up 9 bases and V 5 bases, and 13 bases lay outside the gene matches. The DNA of the CDR3 is TGTGCCAGCAGCCCCGTAGGGGGGGACAGGGGTGTGCAGTACTTC. Protein: CASSPVGGDRGVQYF.

The V and J genes are TRBV5-1 and TRBJ2-3; tentatively, D is TRBD1 (6 bases). Germline CDR1 SGHRS, CDR2 YFSETQ. V was pared by 3 bases and J by 6 bases, with 11 bases between. This CDR3 region has 13 residues. This chain's CDR3 is CASSSPGVDTQYF. The CDR3 region has the DNA TGCGCCAGCAGCTCACCAGGGGTGGATACGCAGTATTTT.

V usage is TRBV30 and J usage is TRBJ2-5; 8 bases are a match to TRBD2. This CDR3 is built from 12 residues. Per the germline V gene, CDR1 is GTSNPN and CDR2 is SVGIG (reference sequence). V lost 7 bases to trimming and J lost 4 bases; unmatched junction nucleotides: 5. The CDR3 sequence: CAFGGGGETQYF. The CDR3 nucleotides read TGTGCCTTCGGGGGGGGAGGAGAGACCCAGTACTTC.

A single count supports this clone. V gene TRBV5-1 combines with J gene TRBJ2-1, with 10 positions matching TRBD2. V shed 1 base, J shed 7 bases, and the junction held 8 bases outside the gene matches. The germline V gene has CDR1 SGHRS and CDR2 YFSETQ. This CDR3 region has 16 residues. The DNA of the CDR3 is TGCGCCAGCAGCTTGACTCCTAGCGGGGGAGAGAATGAGCAGTTCTTC. Translating gives CASSLTPSGGENEQFF.